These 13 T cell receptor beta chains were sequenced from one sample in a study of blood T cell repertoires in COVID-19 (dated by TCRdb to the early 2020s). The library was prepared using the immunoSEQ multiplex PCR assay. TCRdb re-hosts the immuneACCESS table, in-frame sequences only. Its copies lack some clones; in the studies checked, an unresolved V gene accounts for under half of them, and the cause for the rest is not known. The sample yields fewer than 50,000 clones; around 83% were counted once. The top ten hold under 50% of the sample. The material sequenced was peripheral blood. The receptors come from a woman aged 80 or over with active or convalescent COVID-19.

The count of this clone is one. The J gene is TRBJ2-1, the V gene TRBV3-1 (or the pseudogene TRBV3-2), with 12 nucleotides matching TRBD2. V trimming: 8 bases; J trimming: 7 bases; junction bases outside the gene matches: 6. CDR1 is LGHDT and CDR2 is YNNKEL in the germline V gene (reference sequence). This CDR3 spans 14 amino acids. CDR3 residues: CASQRTSGRNEQFF. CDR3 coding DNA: TGTGCCAGCCAAAGAACTAGCGGGAGGAATGAGCAGTTCTTC.

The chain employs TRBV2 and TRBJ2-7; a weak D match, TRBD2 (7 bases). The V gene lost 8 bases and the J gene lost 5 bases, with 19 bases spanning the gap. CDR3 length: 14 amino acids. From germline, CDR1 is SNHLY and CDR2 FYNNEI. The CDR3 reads CASSSVWGGNEQYF. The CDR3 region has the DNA TGTGCCAGCTCCTCGGTCTGGGGGGGCAACGAGCAGTACTTC. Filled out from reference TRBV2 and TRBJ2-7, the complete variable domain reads EPEVTQTPSHQVTQMGQEVILRCVPISNHLYFYWYRQILGQKVEFLVSFYNNEISEKSEIFDDQFSVERPDGSNFTLKIRSTKLEDSAMYFCASSSVWGGNEQYFGPGTRLTVT.

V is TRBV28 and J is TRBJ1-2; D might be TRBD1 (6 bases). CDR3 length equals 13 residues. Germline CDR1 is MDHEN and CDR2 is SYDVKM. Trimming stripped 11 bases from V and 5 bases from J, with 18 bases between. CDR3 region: CAGGGRAGYGYTF. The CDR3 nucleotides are TGTGCCGGGGGGGGCAGGGCTGGATATGGCTACACCTTC.

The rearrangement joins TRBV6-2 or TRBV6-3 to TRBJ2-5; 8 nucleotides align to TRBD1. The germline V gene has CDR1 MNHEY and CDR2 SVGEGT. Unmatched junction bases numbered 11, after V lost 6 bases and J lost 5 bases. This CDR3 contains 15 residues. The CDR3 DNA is TGTGCCAGCAGCTTCCTTCAGGGGGCTCGGGAGACCCAGTACTTC. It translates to CASSFLQGARETQYF.

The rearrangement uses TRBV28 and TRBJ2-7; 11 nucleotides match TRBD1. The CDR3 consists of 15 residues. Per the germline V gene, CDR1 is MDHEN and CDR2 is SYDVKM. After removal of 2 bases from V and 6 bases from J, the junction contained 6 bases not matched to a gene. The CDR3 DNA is TGTGCCAGCAGTTTAGTGGGACAGGGGGTCGGCGAGCAGTACTTC. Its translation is CASSLVGQGVGEQYF. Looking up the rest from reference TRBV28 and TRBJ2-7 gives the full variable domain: DVKVTQSSRYLVKRTGEKVFLECVQDMDHENMFWYRQDPGLGLRLIYFSYDVKMKEKGDIPEGYSVSREKKERFSLILESASTNQTSMYLCASSLVGQGVGEQYFGPGTRLTVT.

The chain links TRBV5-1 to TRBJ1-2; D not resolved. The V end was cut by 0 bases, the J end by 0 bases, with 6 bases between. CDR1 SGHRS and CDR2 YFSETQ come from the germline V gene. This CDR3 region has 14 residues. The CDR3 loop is CASSLAAANYGYTF. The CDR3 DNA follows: TGCGCCAGCAGCTTGGCCGCAGCTAACTATGGCTACACCTTC.

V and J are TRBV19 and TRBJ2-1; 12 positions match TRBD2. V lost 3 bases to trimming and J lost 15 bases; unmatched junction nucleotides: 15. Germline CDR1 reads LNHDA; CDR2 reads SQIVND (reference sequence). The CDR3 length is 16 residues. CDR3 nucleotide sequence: TGTGCCAGTAGTATTCCGTCTAGCGGGAGGGCCTACAATCTGTTCTTC. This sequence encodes CASSIPSSGRAYNLFF.

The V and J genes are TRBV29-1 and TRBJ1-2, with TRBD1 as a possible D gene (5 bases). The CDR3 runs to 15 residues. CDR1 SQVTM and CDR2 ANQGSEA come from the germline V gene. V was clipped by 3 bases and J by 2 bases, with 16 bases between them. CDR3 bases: TGCAGCGTTGACCCCGGGGCGGGGGTGAACTATGGCTACACCTTC. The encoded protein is CSVDPGAGVNYGYTF.

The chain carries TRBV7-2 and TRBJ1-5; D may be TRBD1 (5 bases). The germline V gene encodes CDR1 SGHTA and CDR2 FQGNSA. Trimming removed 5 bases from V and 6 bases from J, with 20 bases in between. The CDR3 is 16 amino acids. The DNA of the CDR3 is TGTGCCAGCAGCAAAGCTGGCCAGGGTCTGATTCAGCCCCAGCATTTT. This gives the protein CASSKAGQGLIQPQHF.

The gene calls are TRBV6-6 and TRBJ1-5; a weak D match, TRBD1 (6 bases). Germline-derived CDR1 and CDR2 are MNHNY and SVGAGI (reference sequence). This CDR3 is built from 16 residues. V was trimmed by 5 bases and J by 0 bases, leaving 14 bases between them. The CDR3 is CASSRQAAGSNQPQHF. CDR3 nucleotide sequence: TGTGCCAGCAGTCGACAGGCGGCGGGTAGCAATCAGCCCCAGCATTTT.

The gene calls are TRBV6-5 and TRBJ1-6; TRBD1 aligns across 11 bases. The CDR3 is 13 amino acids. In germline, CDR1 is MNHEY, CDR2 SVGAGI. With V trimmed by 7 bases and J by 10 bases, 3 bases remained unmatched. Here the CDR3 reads CASTGQGGSPLHF. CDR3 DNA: TGTGCCAGCACGGGACAGGGGGGATCACCCCTCCACTTT.

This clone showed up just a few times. In DNA, the CDR3 is TGTGCCAGCAGTGAAGCAGGAGGGATCGGGAACACAGATACGCAGTATTTT. It encodes CASSEAGGIGNTDTQYF. The chain carries TRBV6-1 and TRBJ2-3; possible D gene TRBD2, 6 bases. V was pared by 0 bases and J by 2 bases, with 15 bases between. There are 17 residues in the CDR3. The germline V gene has CDR1 MNHNS and CDR2 SASEGT.

The CDR3 region is CASSPGVNQPQHF. The CDR3 bases are TGCGCCAGCAGCCCAGGGGTGAATCAGCCCCAGCATTTT. This sequence joins TRBV5-1 and TRBJ1-5; D is perhaps TRBD1 (6 bases). The ends were cut back, 4 bases at V and 4 bases at J, with 9 bases in the middle. CDR3 length: 13 residues. Germline CDR1 and CDR2: SGHRS and YFSETQ.